This T cell receptor beta chain is drawn from a study of blood T cells in healthy people across ages. Sample-barcoded 5' priming and a J-beta primer mix drove a second PCR of 7 to 11 cycles. One entry per CDR3 protein, called by TCRdb with MiXCR from the 5' RACE reads. This sample has about 1.8 million distinct CDR3 sequences, with around 50% found just once. The CDR3 sequence is 17 residues long. V lost 3 bases, J lost 0 bases, and 18 bases lay in between. Germline lookup yields CDR1 SGHRS and CDR2 YFSETQ. What was sequenced was blood. The gene calls are TRBV5-1 and TRBJ2-5, with a tentative D call TRBD2 (7 bases). The receptor was isolated from a middle-aged woman in good health. The CDR3 DNA follows: TGCGCCAGCAGCTATTACGGGGGGCAGGGGTACCAAGAGACCCAGTACTTC. Its protein product is CASSYYGGQGYQETQYF.